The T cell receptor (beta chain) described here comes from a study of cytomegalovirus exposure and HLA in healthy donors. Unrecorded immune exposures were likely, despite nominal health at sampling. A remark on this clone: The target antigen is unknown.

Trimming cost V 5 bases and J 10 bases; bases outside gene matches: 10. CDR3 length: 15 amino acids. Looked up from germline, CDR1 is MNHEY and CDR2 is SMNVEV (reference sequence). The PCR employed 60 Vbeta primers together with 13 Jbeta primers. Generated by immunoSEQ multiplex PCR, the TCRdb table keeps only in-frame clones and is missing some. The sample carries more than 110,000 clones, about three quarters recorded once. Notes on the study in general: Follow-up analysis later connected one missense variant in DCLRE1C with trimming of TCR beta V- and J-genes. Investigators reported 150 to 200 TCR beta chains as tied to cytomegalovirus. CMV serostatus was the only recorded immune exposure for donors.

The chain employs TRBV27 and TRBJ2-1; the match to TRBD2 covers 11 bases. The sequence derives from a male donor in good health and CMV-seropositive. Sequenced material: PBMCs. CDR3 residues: CASSPGLAVSREQFF. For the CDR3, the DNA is TGTGCCAGCAGTCCGGGACTAGCGGTGTCTCGCGAGCAGTTCTTC.